This is a list of T cell receptor beta chains from one sample in a study of T cells in Graves' hyperthyroidism and ophthalmopathy. TCRdb ran MiXCR on the multiplex PCR reads and lists one entry per CDR3 protein. The table has fewer than 25,000 distinct CDR3 sequences, about 49% seen once. Specimen: blood. Receptors were obtained from a woman aged 40 to 50 with Graves' hyperthyroidism that later progressed to Graves' ophthalmopathy. CDR3s include the opening cysteine and the closing phenylalanine or tryptophan. Each record gives: D gene, V gene, J gene, clone size, CDR3 DNA, CDR3 protein. D genes are given only for firm matches. Clone size appears in some rows only: once, few, many, or a class for an expanded clone.

>.|TRBV7-3|TRBJ1-5|.
TGTGCCAGCAGTTTTAAGTGGAATCAGCCCCAGCATTTT
CASSFKWNQPQHF
>TRBD2|TRBV7-3|TRBJ2-3|medium-sized
TGTGCCAGCAGCGCCGGGACTAGCGGAGATACGCAGTATTTT
CASSAGTSGDTQYF
>TRBD2|TRBV5-1|TRBJ2-1|.
TGCGCCAGCAGCTTTCTAGCGGGAGGGAATGAGCAGTTCTTC
CASSFLAGGNEQFF
>.|TRBV20-1|TRBJ1-6|.
TGCAGTGCCCGGGAGGTTGGAGCCGGGAAGAATTCACCCCTCCACTTT
CSAREVGAGKNSPLHF
>TRBD2|TRBV24-1|TRBJ2-7|.
TGTGCCACCAGTGAGACCGGGACTAGCGGCTACGAGCAGTACTTC
CATSETGTSGYEQYF
>.|TRBV30|TRBJ1-2|many
TGTGCCTGGACAGGGGTGGCCTATGGCTACACCTTC
CAWTGVAYGYTF
>TRBD2|TRBV25-1|TRBJ2-1|.
TGTGCCACGACTAGCGGGAGAAAGAATGAGCAGTTCTTC
CATTSGRKNEQFF
>.|TRBV20-1|TRBJ1-6|.
TGCAGTGCTAGACAGGACGATAATTCACCCCTCCACTTT
CSARQDDNSPLHF
>.|TRBV20-1|TRBJ2-2|.
TGCAGTGCTAACCTATATAGCGGGGAGCTGTTTTTT
CSANLYSGELFF
>TRBD2|TRBV20-1|TRBJ2-3|few
TGCAGCAAAGCGGACGGGACTAGCGAGCGGTTT
CSKADGTSERF
>.|TRBV20-1|TRBJ2-7|once
TGCAGTGCTAGGGACTCATTAGGGAGAGGGTACGAGCAGTACTTC
CSARDSLGRGYEQYF
>TRBD2|TRBV20-1|TRBJ2-1|.
TGCAGTGCCATAACTACCGGACTAGCGAGATACAATGAGCAGTTCTTC
CSAITTGLARYNEQFF
>.|TRBV7-2|TRBJ1-5|medium-sized
TGTGCCAGCAGCTTAAACAATCAGCCCCAGCATTTT
CASSLNNQPQHF
>TRBD2|TRBV5-1|TRBJ2-3|.
TGCGCCAGCAGCTGGCGACTAGCGTCTAGCACAGATACGCAGTATTTT
CASSWRLASSTDTQYF
>TRBD2|TRBV7-8|TRBJ2-7|.
TGTGCCAGCAGCTTGCTTAGCGGGAGCTCCTACGAGCAGTACTTC
CASSLLSGSSYEQYF
>.|TRBV14|TRBJ1-2|.
TGTGCCAGCAGCCAAGGTCGGCAAGAATATGGCTACACCTTC
CASSQGRQEYGYTF
>TRBD2|TRBV7-8|TRBJ2-1|.
TGTGCCAGCACCACTAGCGGGACAAACAATGAGCAGTTCTTC
CASTTSGTNNEQFF
>TRBD1|TRBV7-9|TRBJ2-1|medium-sized
TGTGCCAGCAGCCCCGAACAGGGGCGCTCCTACAATGAGCAGTTCTTC
CASSPEQGRSYNEQFF
>.|TRBV14|TRBJ2-1|many
TGTGCCAGCAGCCAGAAGGAGCGGAACTCCTACAATGAGCAGTTCTTC
CASSQKERNSYNEQFF
>TRBD1|TRBV20-1|TRBJ1-6|medium-sized
TGCAGTGCTATCGGACAGGGAACTAATTCACCCCTCCACTTT
CSAIGQGTNSPLHF
>TRBD1|TRBV2|TRBJ2-7|medium-sized
TGTGCCAGCAGAGGACAGGGGCATTCCTACGAGCAGTACTTC
CASRGQGHSYEQYF
>.|TRBV20-1|TRBJ1-1|.
TGCAGTGCTAGCACTGAAGCTTTCTTT
CSASTEAFF
>TRBD2|TRBV12-3/TRBV12-4|TRBJ2-3|few
TGTGCCAGCAGCCACCGGACTAGCGGGAGTGCAGATACGCAGTATTTT
CASSHRTSGSADTQYF
>TRBD2|TRBV11-1|TRBJ2-1|.
TGTGCAAGCAGCAGGACTAGCGGGAGGGCCTTCGTAGATGAGCAGTTCTTC
CASSRTSGRAFVDEQFF
>.|TRBV15|TRBJ2-7|.
TGTGACACCAGGAGCGGAGCGAGTGGTTCCTACGGGCAGTACTTC
CDTRSGASGSYGQYF
>.|TRBV14|TRBJ2-1|medium-sized
TGTGCCAGCAGCCCCGACTATCTTAATGAGCAGTTCTTC
CASSPDYLNEQFF
>.|TRBV27|TRBJ1-4|many
TGTGCCAGCAGTTTGTGGCTTAATGAAAAACTGTTTTTT
CASSLWLNEKLFF
>TRBD1|TRBV7-9|TRBJ2-7|few
TGTGCCAGCAGCGGACAGGTCGGCTCCTACGAGCAGTACTTC
CASSGQVGSYEQYF